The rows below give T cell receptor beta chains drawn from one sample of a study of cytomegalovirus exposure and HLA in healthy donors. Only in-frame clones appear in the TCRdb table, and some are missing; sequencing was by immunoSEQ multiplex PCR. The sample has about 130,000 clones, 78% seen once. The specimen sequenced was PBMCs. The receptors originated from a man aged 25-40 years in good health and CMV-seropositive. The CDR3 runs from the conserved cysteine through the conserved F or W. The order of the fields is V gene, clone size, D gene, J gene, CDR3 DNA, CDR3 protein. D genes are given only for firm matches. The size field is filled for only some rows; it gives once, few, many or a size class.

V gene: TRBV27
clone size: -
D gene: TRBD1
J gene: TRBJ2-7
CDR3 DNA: TGTGCCAGCAGTCTAAACAGGGGGCCCGAATCTTCCTCCTACGAGCAGTACTTC
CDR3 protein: CASSLNRGPESSSYEQYF

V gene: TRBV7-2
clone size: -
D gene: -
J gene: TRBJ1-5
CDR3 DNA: TGTGCCAGCAGCTTAGCATCAGGGTTGAATCAGCCCCAGCATTTT
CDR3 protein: CASSLASGLNQPQHF

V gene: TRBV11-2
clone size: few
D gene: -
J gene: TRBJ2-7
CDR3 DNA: TGTGCCAGCAGGGAGCCGGGTGGCGAGCAGTACTTC
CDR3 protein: CASREPGGEQYF

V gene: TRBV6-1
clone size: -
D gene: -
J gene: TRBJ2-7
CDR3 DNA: TGTGCCAGCAGCAGAGACAGATACTCCTACGAGCAGTACTTC
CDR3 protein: CASSRDRYSYEQYF

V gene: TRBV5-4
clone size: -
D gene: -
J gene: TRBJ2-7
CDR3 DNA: TGTGCCAGCAGCCTTACCGGGACACTTGCCTACGAGCAGTACTTC
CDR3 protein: CASSLTGTLAYEQYF

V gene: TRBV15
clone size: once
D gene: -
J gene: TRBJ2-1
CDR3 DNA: TGTGCCACCAGCAGAGCCTCGCGGAGTTCCTCCTACAATGAGCAGTTCTTC
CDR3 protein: CATSRASRSSSYNEQFF

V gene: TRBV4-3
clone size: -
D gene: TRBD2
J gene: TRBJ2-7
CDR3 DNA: TGCGCCAGCAGCCAAGATCGAACTAGCGGGTCTTACGAGCAGTACTTC
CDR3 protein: CASSQDRTSGSYEQYF

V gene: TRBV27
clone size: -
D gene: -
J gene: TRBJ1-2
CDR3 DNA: TGTGCCAGCAGGGGCTTGGTGGGCTATGGCTACACCTTC
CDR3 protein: CASRGLVGYGYTF

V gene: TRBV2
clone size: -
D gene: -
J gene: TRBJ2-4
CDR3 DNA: TGTGCCAGCAGTGAAGCGACGGGGGGCGGGGGTCTAGCCAAAAACATTCAGTACTTC
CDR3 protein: CASSEATGGGGLAKNIQYF

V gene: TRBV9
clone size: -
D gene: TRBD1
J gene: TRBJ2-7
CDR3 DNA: TGTGCCAGCAGAACAGGAGACAGGGGCTTGTACGAGCAGTACTTC
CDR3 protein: CASRTGDRGLYEQYF

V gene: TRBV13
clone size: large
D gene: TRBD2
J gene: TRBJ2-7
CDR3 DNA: TGTGCCAGCAGCTTTGAAGCGGGGGGGATGTACGAGCAGTACTTC
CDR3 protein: CASSFEAGGMYEQYF

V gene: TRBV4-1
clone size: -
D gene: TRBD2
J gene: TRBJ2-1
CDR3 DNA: TGCGCCAGCAGCCAATTAGCGGGAATCTACAATGAGCAGTTCTTC
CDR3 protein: CASSQLAGIYNEQFF

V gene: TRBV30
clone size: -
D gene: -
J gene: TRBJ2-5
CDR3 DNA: TGTGCCTGGCGCTTGGCGGGCCAAGAGACCCAGTACTTC
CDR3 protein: CAWRLAGQETQYF

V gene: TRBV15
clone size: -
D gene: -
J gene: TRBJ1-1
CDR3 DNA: TGTGCCACCAGCAGGTTCTCCCTAAATGCTGAAGCTTTCTTT
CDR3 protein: CATSRFSLNAEAFF